A selection of T cell receptor beta chains follows, all from one sample in a study of cytomegalovirus exposure and HLA in healthy donors. Sequenced by immunoSEQ multiplex PCR; TCRdb stores in-frame clones only, minus some. The profile shows some 220,000 clones, around 80% of them singletons. Sequencing used PBMCs. These receptors were obtained from a middle-aged woman in good health and CMV-seronegative. CDR3s include the opening cysteine and the closing phenylalanine or tryptophan. D genes are given only for firm matches. Expanded clones get a size class; other rows say once, few or many, or leave the size out.

CDR3nt | CDR3aa | v_gene | abundance | j_gene | d_gene
TGTGCCAGCAGTCGTTTCGTTAGAGCTGACAGCCAAGAGACCCAGTACTTC | CASSRFVRADSQETQYF | TRBV28 | NA | TRBJ2-5 | NA
TGTGCCAGCAGCGTCCGCGGGAGGCAAGAGACCCAGTACTTC | CASSVRGRQETQYF | TRBV9 | NA | TRBJ2-5 | TRBD2
TGTGCCAGCAGCCCAAATGGCCCCCGACTAGCGGGGGGGCTTGGGGAGCAGTTCTTC | CASSPNGPRLAGGLGEQFF | TRBV11-3 | once | TRBJ2-1 | TRBD2
TGCGCCAGCAGCTGGGGACCCAGGGGCACCGGGGAGCTGTTTTTT | CASSWGPRGTGELFF | TRBV5-1 | NA | TRBJ2-2 | NA
TGTGCCAGCAGCTTAGGCTACGCCACCGGGGAGCTGTTTTTT | CASSLGYATGELFF | TRBV7-2 | NA | TRBJ2-2 | NA
TGTGCCAGCAGCTGGGACAGGGAAGCTTTCTTT | CASSWDREAFF | TRBV5-6 | NA | TRBJ1-1 | TRBD1
TGTGCCAGCTCCCCCAGGCAGGGCCTGGACACTGAAGCTTTCTTT | CASSPRQGLDTEAFF | TRBV9 | NA | TRBJ1-1 | NA
TGTGCCAGCAGCCCCGGGAGCCGAGGGAACACTGAAGCTTTCTTT | CASSPGSRGNTEAFF | TRBV7-9 | few | TRBJ1-1 | NA
TGTGCCAGCAGCTTATATATTATCGGACAAACCGGGGAGCTGTTTTTT | CASSLYIIGQTGELFF | TRBV11-3 | NA | TRBJ2-2 | NA
TGCGCCAGCAGTCAATCGTTGTTAAGGGGGCAGGGTACGCAGTATTTT | CASSQSLLRGQGTQYF | TRBV23-1 | once | TRBJ2-3 | TRBD1
TGTGCCAGCAGTTTTACGGGCCAAGAGACCCAGTACTTC | CASSFTGQETQYF | TRBV27 | NA | TRBJ2-5 | NA
TGCGCCAGCAGCCCCGATCGGGGACTAGCGGGGGGGCAATACGAGCAGTACTTC | CASSPDRGLAGGQYEQYF | TRBV4-3 | few | TRBJ2-7 | TRBD2
TGTGCCAGCAGCTTACAGGGGACCTACGAGCAGTACTTC | CASSLQGTYEQYF | TRBV13 | NA | TRBJ2-7 | NA
TGTGCCAGCAGCCTCGGACAGACCTATGGCTACACCTTC | CASSLGQTYGYTF | TRBV7-6 | NA | TRBJ1-2 | NA
TGTGCCAGCAGCTTGAGGGGACAGGGGGCGCTTGGCTACACCTTC | CASSLRGQGALGYTF | TRBV7-2 | NA | TRBJ1-2 | TRBD1
TGTGCCATCAGTGAGTCGATCTCCCAGTCGAGAGGTGGGGAGCTGTTTTTT | CAISESISQSRGGELFF | TRBV10-3 | NA | TRBJ2-2 | NA
TGTGCCAGCTCACGGACAGGGAGTATCACCTATAATTCACCCCTCCACTTT | CASSRTGSITYNSPLHF | TRBV18 | NA | TRBJ1-6 | TRBD1
TGTGCCAGCAGCGTTGGACAGGGAGTACCCTACGAGCAGTACTTC | CASSVGQGVPYEQYF | TRBV9 | NA | TRBJ2-7 | TRBD1
TGTGCCAGTAGTAAGGACAGGGAAGTTGGCTATGGCTACACCTTC | CASSKDREVGYGYTF | TRBV19 | NA | TRBJ1-2 | TRBD1
TGTGCCTGGACTCAGGGGCTGAACACTGAAGCTTTCTTT | CAWTQGLNTEAFF | TRBV30 | NA | TRBJ1-1 | NA
TGTGCCAGCAACGGAGATCGGAGCACCTATGGCTACACCTTC | CASNGDRSTYGYTF | TRBV2 | NA | TRBJ1-2 | NA
TGTGCCAGTAGTATGGGGGGGGGACCGCGATACAATGAGCAGTTCTTC | CASSMGGGPRYNEQFF | TRBV19 | NA | TRBJ2-1 | TRBD2
TGTGCCACCCGGAGGGAAGCCGGGGATGAAAAACTGTTTTTT | CATRREAGDEKLFF | TRBV25-1 | NA | TRBJ1-4 | NA